The 3 T cell receptor beta chains below all came from one sample that was sequenced in a study of shared clonotypes between healthy human individuals. Repertoires were generated with immunoSEQ multiplex PCR, while TCRdb's copy carries only in-frame clones and drops some. Among about 2.3 million clones listed, 93% were seen once. The sample was naive CD4+ T cells from PBMCs. Stated subset: CD45RA+ positively selected. The receptor set was obtained from a man between 18 and 35 years old in good health. Some clones in this sample may be carry-over from other donors' samples.

The gene calls are TRBV29-1 and TRBJ1-3; weak D call: TRBD1 (5 bases). Deletions cut 7 bases from V and 3 bases from J, with 13 bases between. CDR1 and CDR2 (germline): SQVTM, ANQGSEA. This CDR3 has 13 residues. DNA for the CDR3: TGCAGCGCCTCTTTGGGGGGTGGAAACACCATATATTTT. Its translation is CSASLGGGNTIYF.

This chain joins TRBV25-1 and TRBJ2-3; 12 bases agree with TRBD1. V trimming: 11 bases; J trimming: 5 bases; junction bases outside the gene matches: 11. The V gene's germline CDR1 is MGHDK and CDR2 SYGVNS. CDR3 size: 15 residues. This chain's CDR3 is CASIRDRGRVDTQYF. As DNA, the CDR3 is TGTGCCTCGATTAGGGACAGGGGGCGAGTAGATACGCAGTATTTT.

The CDR3 sequence is CASSPLNTGSSDTQYF. CDR3 bases: TGTGCCAGCTCACCACTAAATACAGGGTCCTCAGATACGCAGTATTTT. The chain uses TRBV18 and TRBJ2-3, with D possibly matching TRBD1 (6 bases). Trimming removed 1 base at V and 4 bases at J, with 15 bases between. Germline values: CDR1 KGHSH, CDR2 LQKENI. The CDR3 spans 16 residues. The full variable domain, in which reference TRBV18 and TRBJ2-3 provide the parts outside the CDR3, is NAGVMQNPRHLVRRRGQEARLRCSPMKGHSHVYWYRQLPEEGLKFMVYLQKENIIDESGMPKERFSAEFPKEGPSILRIQQVVRGDSAAYFCASSPLNTGSSDTQYFGPGTRLTVL.